The 23 T cell receptor beta chains listed next were all sequenced from one sample in a study of shared clonotypes between healthy human individuals. TCRdb keeps only in-frame clones here, not all; method: immunoSEQ multiplex PCR. The data hold some 790,000 clones, with over 60% observed a single time. Input material: memory CD4+ T cells sorted from blood. Described subset: CD45RA-negative fraction. These receptors were obtained from a woman younger than 45 in good health.

This rearrangement joins TRBV6-4 to TRBJ2-2; D remains unclear. V was shortened by 1 base and J by 3 bases, with 0 bases between the two germline ends. Per germline, CDR1 MRHNA and CDR2 SNTAGT. This CDR3 contains 12 residues. DNA for the CDR3: TGTGCCAGCAGTGACTACACCGGGGAGCTGTTTTTT. Its translation: CASSDYTGELFF.

The chain has TRBV11-2 and TRBJ2-5, with 7 bases matching TRBD1. The CDR3 has 13 residues. Germline CDR1 is SGHAT and CDR2 is FQNNGV. Here the CDR3 reads CGTGSSPQETQYF. Written as DNA, the CDR3 is TGTGGGACAGGTTCGAGCCCCCAAGAGACCCAGTACTTC. The full variable domain, its missing parts supplied by reference TRBV11-2 and TRBJ2-5, is EAGVAQSPRYKIIEKRQSVAFWCNPISGHATLYWYQQILGQGPKLLIQFQNNGVVDDSQLPKDRFSAERLKGVDSTLKIQPAKLEDSAVYLCGTGSSPQETQYFGPGTRLLVL.

This rearrangement joins TRBV28 to TRBJ1-2, with D unresolved. The CDR3 spans 11 residues. Germline V CDR1 and CDR2: MDHEN, SYDVKM. V lost 6 bases, J lost 2 bases, and 4 bases lay in between. Written as DNA, the CDR3 is TGTGCCAGCAGAGAAAACTATGGCTACACCTTC. This sequence encodes CASRENYGYTF.

This clone was seen more than once but under ten times. The V and J genes are TRBV7-2 and TRBJ2-7; 8 positions match TRBD2. The V gene's germline CDR1 is SGHTA and CDR2 FQGNSA. J was trimmed by 11 bases and V by 3 bases; bases with no gene match: 12. CDR3 length: 14 amino acids. The CDR3 nucleotides read TGTGCCAGCAGCTTCAAGGCCAGCGGGGGAACCAAGTACTTC. Amino acids: CASSFKASGGTKYF. Based on the CDR3 plus reference TRBV7-2 and TRBJ2-7, the full variable domain is GAGVSQSPSNKVTEKGKDVELRCDPISGHTALYWYRQSLGQGLEFLIYFQGNSAPDKSGLPSDRFSAERTGGSVSTLTIQRTQQEDSAVYLCASSFKASGGTKYFGPGTRLTVT.

In the case of this clone: The same CDR3 arises from other DNA sequences in this sample as well. CDR3 residues: CASSTGTSGTGELFF. The CDR3 DNA is TGCGCCAGCAGCACCGGGACTAGCGGGACCGGGGAGCTGTTTTTT. V and J are TRBV5-1 and TRBJ2-2; 12 bases align to TRBD2. The germline gives CDR1 SGHRS, CDR2 YFSETQ. The CDR3 contains 15 residues. With V trimmed by 4 bases and J by 5 bases, 3 bases remained unmatched.

This clone has just a few counts. V usage is TRBV2 and J usage is TRBJ1-6, with 7 bases lining up with TRBD1. Losses at the gene ends were 9 bases for V and 5 bases for J; bases not matched to a gene: 7. CDR1 and CDR2 from the germline V gene are SNHLY and FYNNEI. The CDR3 sequence is 14 residues long. The CDR3 here is CASSGQANNSPLHF. The CDR3 DNA reads as TGTGCCAGTTCCGGACAGGCCAATAATTCACCCCTCCACTTT.

This clone appeared many times. Other DNA variants within this sample encode the same CDR3. The CDR3 sequence: CASSLEMNTEAFF. Here the CDR3 DNA reads TGTGCCAGCAGCTTAGAGATGAACACTGAAGCTTTCTTT. V usage is TRBV7-9 and J usage is TRBJ1-1; D unresolved. CDR1 SEHNR and CDR2 FQNEAQ come from the germline V gene (reference sequence). The CDR3 runs to 13 residues. Trimming removed 1 base from V and 0 bases from J, with 3 bases in between. The full variable domain, in which reference TRBV7-9 and TRBJ1-1 provide the parts outside the CDR3, is DTGVSQNPRHKITKRGQNVTFRCDPISEHNRLYWYRQTLGQGPEFLTYFQNEAQLEKSRLLSDRFSAERPKGSFSTLEIQRTEQGDSAMYLCASSLEMNTEAFFGQGTRLTVV.

This sequence joins TRBV5-1 and TRBJ2-5; D is unresolved. Deletions cut 2 bases from V and 3 bases from J, with 11 bases between. This CDR3 region has 14 residues. Germline CDR1 is SGHRS and CDR2 is YFSETQ. The CDR3: CASSLSVSEETQYF. CDR3 sequence (DNA): TGCGCCAGCAGCTTATCGGTATCCGAAGAGACCCAGTACTTC.

This clone was seen a handful of times. The gene calls are TRBV7-9 and TRBJ2-2, with 8 bases that match TRBD2. CDR3 length: 15 residues. J was trimmed by 7 bases and V by 1 base; bases with no gene match: 5. Looked up from germline, CDR1 is SEHNR and CDR2 is FQNEAQ (reference sequence). The CDR3 protein is CASSLESLAGGELFF. CDR3 coding DNA: TGTGCCAGCAGCTTAGAATCCCTAGCGGGCGGGGAGCTGTTTTTT.

The V and J genes are TRBV6-1 and TRBJ2-4, with unresolved D. V lost 6 bases to trimming and J lost 0 bases, with 12 bases between them. The CDR3 sequence is 15 residues long. The germline gives CDR1 MNHNS, CDR2 SASEGT. The CDR3 coding sequence is TGTGCCAGCAGACCCAACATACTAGCCAAAAACATTCAGTACTTC. It specifies CASRPNILAKNIQYF.

The chain combines TRBV2 with TRBJ2-6; TRBD1 or TRBD2 may be the D gene (5 bases each). Looked up from germline, CDR1 is SNHLY and CDR2 is FYNNEI. Trimming left V 8 bases short and J 3 bases short, with 23 bases between. The CDR3 has 18 amino acids. CDR3 sequence reads: CASGGPGTLLDGANVLTF. The CDR3 coding sequence is TGTGCCAGCGGCGGGCCCGGGACGCTTTTGGATGGGGCCAACGTCCTGACTTTC.

The genes are TRBV5-8 and TRBJ2-2; TRBD1 or TRBD2 may be the D gene (5 bases each). Trimming pared 1 base from V and 3 bases from J, leaving 16 bases between. The CDR3 is made up of 17 amino acids. The germline V gene encodes CDR1 SGHTS and CDR2 YDEGEE. The CDR3 DNA reads as TGTGCCAGCAGCTTGCTCTCGGGGCGTTCATACACCGGGGAGCTGTTTTTT. Protein sequence: CASSLLSGRSYTGELFF.

The chain couples TRBV15 to TRBJ1-3; no clear D. This CDR3 contains 14 residues. The ends were cut back, 0 bases at V and 5 bases at J, with 8 bases in the middle. The V gene's germline CDR1 is LNHNV and CDR2 YYDKDF (reference sequence). In DNA, the CDR3 is TGTGCCACCAGCAGAGACCGAGGAAGAAACACCATATATTTT. It specifies CATSRDRGRNTIYF.

The chain combines TRBV2 with TRBJ2-7; D is uncertain. V lost 7 bases and J lost 6, with 22 bases in between. There are 15 residues in the CDR3. Germline V CDR1 and CDR2: SNHLY, FYNNEI. DNA for the CDR3: TGTGCCAGCATGTTCCGAAAAACGGTTACCCCCGAGCAGTACTTC. Encoded protein: CASMFRKTVTPEQYF.

This clone was observed a handful of times. The chain recombines TRBV5-1 with TRBJ1-1, with D possibly matching TRBD1 (6 bases). The germline gives CDR1 SGHRS, CDR2 YFSETQ. There are 14 residues in the CDR3. V lost 1 base, J lost 3 bases, and 10 bases lay in between. CDR3 amino acids: CASSLTGPHTEAFF. In DNA form, the CDR3 reads TGCGCCAGCAGCTTGACAGGGCCCCACACTGAAGCTTTCTTT.

The chain employs TRBV18 and TRBJ2-7, with 11 bases that match TRBD1. With 7 bases clipped from V and 6 bases from J, the junction kept 5 bases outside the gene matches. The CDR3 covers 13 residues. Germline V lookup: CDR1 KGHSH, CDR2 LQKENI. CDR3 bases: TGTGCCAGCTACGCGGGACAGGGGGGCGAGCAGTACTTC. Translating gives CASYAGQGGEQYF. Combining the CDR3 with reference TRBV18 and TRBJ2-7 gives the whole variable domain NAGVMQNPRHLVRRRGQEARLRCSPMKGHSHVYWYRQLPEEGLKFMVYLQKENIIDESGMPKERFSAEFPKEGPSILRIQQVVRGDSAAYFCASYAGQGGEQYFGPGTRLTVT.

CDR3 sequence reads: CASSTRESNEKLFF. In DNA form, the CDR3 reads TGTGCCAGTAGTACCAGGGAGTCTAATGAAAAACTGTTTTTT. The chain uses TRBV19 and TRBJ1-4, with TRBD1 as a possible D gene (5 bases). This CDR3 comprises 14 residues. Germline V CDR1 and CDR2: LNHDA, SQIVND (reference sequence). V lost 4 bases and J lost 3, with 9 bases in between.

The V and J genes are TRBV7-9 and TRBJ1-1; TRBD1 matches at 9 bases. The CDR3 runs 16 residues. The germline V gene has CDR1 SEHNR and CDR2 FQNEAQ (reference sequence). V gave up 2 bases and J gave up 1 base; unmatched junction bases: 5. DNA of the CDR3: TGTGCCAGCAGCTTATTAACAGGGGGCAGGAACACTGAAGCTTTCTTT. This translates into CASSLLTGGRNTEAFF.

The chain has TRBV6-1 and TRBJ2-1; D remains unclear. The CDR3 runs 13 residues. Germline V lookup: CDR1 MNHNS, CDR2 SASEGT. The ends were cut back, 6 bases at V and 8 bases at J, with 14 bases in the middle. The CDR3 sequence: CASRPRVMYEQFF. The CDR3 nucleotides read TGTGCCAGCAGGCCTAGGGTGATGTATGAGCAGTTCTTC.

The rearrangement uses TRBV6-6 and TRBJ2-3; D is unresolved. Germline V gene sequence: CDR1 MNHNY, CDR2 SVGAGI (reference sequence). Trimming left V 6 bases short and J 7 bases short, with 11 bases between. The CDR3 sequence is 12 residues long. The CDR3 spells CASSPIVHTQYF. The CDR3, as DNA: TGTGCCAGCAGCCCCATCGTCCATACGCAGTATTTT.

V usage is TRBV7-2 and J usage is TRBJ2-5; no reliable D call. The ends were cut back, 2 bases at V and 2 bases at J, with 9 bases in the middle. This CDR3 has 14 amino acids. Germline V gene lookup returns CDR1 SGHTA and CDR2 FQGNSA. DNA of the CDR3: TGTGCCAGCAGCTTAACTGGCGCACAAGAGACCCAGTACTTC. Translated, it gives CASSLTGAQETQYF.

The CDR3 spells CASSERAGLDNEQFF. Written as DNA, the CDR3 is TGTGCCAGCAGCGAAAGGGCAGGGCTCGACAATGAGCAGTTCTTC. The rearrangement uses TRBV25-1 and TRBJ2-1; D may be TRBD1 (5 bases). The germline V and J ends were trimmed by 6 bases and 5 bases, with 17 bases remaining between them. This CDR3 is built from 15 residues. Germline V gives CDR1 MGHDK, CDR2 SYGVNS.

This clone was counted many times. This CDR3 is also generated by other DNA sequences in the sample. This rearrangement joins TRBV18 to TRBJ2-7, with 7 bases matching TRBD2. The V gene end was trimmed by 4 bases and the J gene end by 0 bases; junction bases not matched to a gene: 3. Germline loops: CDR1 KGHSH, CDR2 LQKENI. The CDR3 covers 14 residues. CDR3 sequence: CASSRRENSYEQYF. DNA for the CDR3: TGTGCCAGCTCACGGCGGGAGAACTCCTACGAGCAGTACTTC.